What follows are 21 T cell receptor beta chains derived from one specimen sequenced in a study of Ad26.COV2.S vaccination and SARS-CoV-2 variants. The treatment was: 15 to 20 received Ad26.COV2.S at low or high dose, single or two shots; 5 received placebo; per-sample allocation not given. Samples came from day 63 after the first vaccine or placebo injection. Sequenced by immunoSEQ multiplex PCR; TCRdb stores in-frame clones only, minus some. The sample shows about 350,000 clones, approximately 84% of them seen only once. This specimen was peripheral blood, taken in a trial of Ad26.COV2.S vaccine versus placebo. Receptors were obtained from a person between 18 and 59 years old who received the Ad26.COV2.S COVID-19 vaccine or a placebo.

CDR3 nucleotide sequence: TGCGCCAGCAGCCGCCGAGGTGGCACTGAAGCTTTCTTT. Amino acid sequence: CASSRRGGTEAFF. The genes are TRBV5-1 and TRBJ1-1; no clear D. The CDR3 is 13 residues long. V was shortened by 4 bases and J by 4 bases, with 11 bases between the two germline ends. The germline V gene encodes CDR1 SGHRS and CDR2 YFSETQ.

The chain uses TRBV6-2 or TRBV6-3 and TRBJ1-1; D is unclear. Trimming removed 2 bases at V and 13 bases at J, with 29 bases between. Germline assignment: CDR1 MNHEY and CDR2 SVGEGT. The CDR3 covers 17 residues. This chain's CDR3 is CASSYDRTRPQQRWCFF. The CDR3 DNA reads TGTGCCAGCAGTTACGATCGAACCCGACCCCAGCAAAGATGGTGTTTCTTT.

The chain has TRBV5-1 and TRBJ1-6, with D unclear. V was shortened by 0 bases and J by 7 bases, with 8 bases between the two germline ends. CDR1 SGHRS and CDR2 YFSETQ come from the germline V gene. The CDR3 is made up of 14 amino acids. The DNA for the CDR3 is TGCGCCAGCAGCTTGGCGACTCAAAATTCACCCCTCCACTTT. As protein: CASSLATQNSPLHF. The variable domain in full, completed from reference TRBV5-1 and TRBJ1-6, reads KAGVTQTPRYLIKTRGQQVTLSCSPISGHRSVSWYQQTPGQGLQFLFEYFSETQRNKGNFPGRFSGRQFSNSRSEMNVSTLELGDSALYLCASSLATQNSPLHFGNGTRLTVT.

The J gene is TRBJ2-7, the V gene TRBV5-1; 8 bases match TRBD2. This CDR3 is 15 amino acids long. Germline CDR1 and CDR2: SGHRS and YFSETQ. V lost 4 bases, J lost 3 bases, and 9 bases stayed unmatched. In nucleotides, the CDR3 is TGCGCCAGCAGCACCGGAAGGACTAGCAGCTACGAGCAGTACTTC. The encoded protein is CASSTGRTSSYEQYF.

The V gene is TRBV5-4, the J gene TRBJ2-5, with a weak D call TRBD2 (5 bases). The V and J ends lost 1 base and 4 bases respectively, with 8 bases between them. Germline CDR1 SGHNT, CDR2 YYREEE (reference sequence). This CDR3 is 13 amino acids long. CDR3 DNA sequence: TGTGCCAGCAGCTTGAGCGGTCCAGAGACCCAGTACTTC. It translates to CASSLSGPETQYF.

The chain employs TRBV7-6 and TRBJ2-7; unclear D gene. Trimming took off 0 bases at V and 9 bases at J, with 12 bases between the two ends. This CDR3 spans 13 amino acids. Germline CDR1 and CDR2: SGHVS and FNYEAQ. CDR3 bases: TGTGCCAGCAGCTTAGCGTTGGGCGAGGCGCAGTACTTC. Its protein is CASSLALGEAQYF.

The chain joins TRBV11-3 to TRBJ2-2; TRBD1 is a possible D gene (7 bases). The ends were cut back, 5 bases at V and 5 bases at J, with 15 bases in the middle. The CDR3 has 15 amino acids. Germline lookup yields CDR1 SGHNT and CDR2 YENEEA. CDR3 nucleotide sequence: TGTGCCAGCAGCCTTCGACAGGGAGGAACCGGGGAGCTGTTTTTT. It is translated as CASSLRQGGTGELFF.

The chain has TRBV5-1 and TRBJ2-7; 7 bases line up with TRBD2. J was trimmed by 7 bases and V by 3 bases; bases with no gene match: 19. CDR3 length equals 17 residues. Germline V gene lookup returns CDR1 SGHRS and CDR2 YFSETQ. CDR3 protein: CASSYWAGVSPGGEQYF. CDR3 DNA: TGCGCCAGCAGCTACTGGGCGGGAGTTTCTCCAGGAGGGGAGCAGTACTTC.

The chain recombines TRBV7-2 with TRBJ2-1; perhaps TRBD2 as D (6 bases). Germline assignment: CDR1 SGHTA and CDR2 FQGNSA. This CDR3 spans 13 amino acids. V was trimmed by 5 bases and J by 4 bases, leaving 9 bases between them. The CDR3 region is CASSPDYYNEQFF. DNA for the CDR3: TGTGCCAGCAGCCCGGACTATTACAATGAGCAGTTCTTC.

The chain has TRBV9 and TRBJ2-7; tentative D call: TRBD1 (6 bases). Germline V CDR1 and CDR2: SGDLS, YYNGEE. CDR3 length: 15 residues. The germline V and J ends were trimmed by 4 bases and 5 bases, with 19 bases remaining between them. CDR3 protein: CASSPAGTRMDEQYF. CDR3 DNA: TGTGCCAGCAGCCCGGCCGGGACAAGGATGGACGAGCAGTACTTC.

V is TRBV10-3 and J is TRBJ2-3; TRBD2 aligns across 12 bases. CDR3 length: 15 residues. V shed 2 bases, J shed 6 bases, and the junction held 3 bases outside the gene matches. Germline values: CDR1 ENHRY, CDR2 SYGVKD. For the CDR3, the DNA is TGTGCCATCAGTGAGGGACTAGCGGGGTATGATACGCAGTATTTT. Its protein is CAISEGLAGYDTQYF.

V usage is TRBV6-5 and J usage is TRBJ2-7; 9 bases are a match to TRBD1. With 4 bases clipped from V and 2 bases from J, the junction kept 3 bases outside the gene matches. This CDR3 contains 14 residues. CDR1 is MNHEY, CDR2 SVGAGI, per germline. CDR3 nucleotide sequence: TGTGCCAGCAGTTCCGGGACAGGGCCCTACGAGCAGTACTTC. It specifies CASSSGTGPYEQYF.

This clone appeared once. This chain connects TRBV10-2 to TRBJ1-2; 12 bases fit TRBD1. This CDR3 is 13 amino acids long. The germline V gene has CDR1 WSHSY and CDR2 SAAADI. J lost 8 bases, V lost 6 bases, and 4 bases had no gene match. The CDR3 DNA reads TGCGCCAGCAGCTGGGACAGGGGGCAAGGCTACACCTTC. It is translated as CASSWDRGQGYTF.

The chain is built from TRBV28 and TRBJ1-1; tentative D call: TRBD1 (5 bases). There are 14 residues in the CDR3. CDR1 MDHEN and CDR2 SYDVKM come from the germline V gene. Trimming removed 8 bases from V and 1 base from J, with 14 bases in between. The CDR3 here is CASSRGGANTEAFF. CDR3 DNA sequence: TGTGCCAGCTCCCGAGGAGGGGCGAACACTGAAGCTTTCTTT.

This chain uses TRBV15 with TRBJ1-5, with D hard to call. CDR1 is LNHNV, CDR2 YYDKDF, per germline (reference sequence). V lost 1 base, J lost 2 bases, and 15 bases lay in between. The CDR3 has 17 residues. In DNA form, the CDR3 reads TGTGCCACCAGCAGAGTGGTGGTCCGACCGGGCAATCAGCCCCAGCATTTT. This encodes CATSRVVVRPGNQPQHF.

This chain connects TRBV2 to TRBJ2-5, with D perhaps TRBD2 (6 bases). Trimming removed 8 bases from V and 2 bases from J, with 12 bases in between. Germline CDR1 and CDR2: SNHLY and FYNNEI. The CDR3 runs 13 residues. The CDR3 coding sequence is TGTGCCAGCGAGGACGGACTACAAGAGACCCAGTACTTC. It is translated as CASEDGLQETQYF.

The rearrangement links TRBV25-1 to TRBJ1-1; D gene unclear. Germline V gene data show CDR1 as MGHDK and CDR2 as SYGVNS. The V end lost 8 bases, the J end lost 3 bases, and 7 bases lay between the germline ends. This CDR3 contains 11 residues. The CDR3 bases are TGTGCCAGCCGGGTTGACACTGAAGCTTTCTTT. Amino acid sequence: CASRVDTEAFF.

This chain links TRBV5-1 with TRBJ1-5; 7 nucleotides agree with TRBD1. Trimming at V came to 3 bases and at J to 5 bases, leaving 5 bases not matched to a gene. The CDR3 loop spans 14 amino acids. Per germline, CDR1 SGHRS and CDR2 YFSETQ. The CDR3 spells CASSSGTADQPQHF. In nucleotides, the CDR3 is TGCGCCAGCAGCTCGGGGACAGCTGATCAGCCCCAGCATTTT.

The chain employs TRBV15 and TRBJ2-5; the D call may be TRBD1 or TRBD2 (5 bases each). The CDR3 is 17 amino acids. Trimming shortened V by 0 bases and J by 5 bases, and 19 bases separated the two germline ends. CDR1 is LNHNV and CDR2 is YYDKDF in the germline V gene (reference sequence). CDR3 sequence: CATSRDEPGTPLETQYF. The CDR3 nucleotides read TGTGCCACCAGCAGAGATGAACCGGGGACCCCCCTGGAGACCCAGTACTTC.

V and J are TRBV12-3 or TRBV12-4 and TRBJ1-4; 7 nucleotides agree with TRBD1. J gave up 7 bases and V 5 bases, and 4 bases lay outside the gene matches. This CDR3 comprises 13 residues. CDR3 sequence reads: CASSTWTGEKLFF. CDR3 coding DNA: TGTGCCAGCAGTACATGGACAGGTGAAAAACTGTTTTTT.

The chain couples TRBV2 to TRBJ1-6; D gene ambiguous. Germline V CDR1 and CDR2: SNHLY, FYNNEI. Trimming left V 6 bases short and J 5 bases short, with 11 bases between. The CDR3 totals 14 residues. The CDR3 is CASRGRPDNSPLHF. CDR3 in DNA: TGTGCCAGCAGAGGACGTCCGGATAATTCACCCCTCCACTTT.